The entry below gives a single T cell receptor beta chain sequence along with its context. The germline gives CDR1 LNHDA, CDR2 SQIVND (reference sequence). The V end was cut by 9 bases, the J end by 1 base, with 18 bases between. CDR3 length equals 15 residues. The sample comes from a study of blood T cell repertoires in COVID-19. At the level of the study: Samples representing acute and convalescent COVID-19 were sourced from the United States, Italy and Spain. Sources were T cells, B-cell-depleted T cells, or PBMCs; the material itself was cDNA or gDNA.

Produced via immunoSEQ multiplex PCR; TCRdb's table is partial and in-frame only. This table has fewer than 250,000 clones, 70% to 90% appearing once. The sample was peripheral blood. The V call is TRBV19, the J call TRBJ1-2; TRBD1 is a possible D gene (5 bases). The receptor was derived from a woman between 40 and 50 years old with acute or convalescent COVID-19. The CDR3 coding sequence is TGTGCCAGATACCTTCGGGGGAAAAGTAACTATGGCTACACCTTC. This translates into CARYLRGKSNYGYTF.